This T cell receptor beta chain was observed in a study of blood T cell repertoires in COVID-19 (dated by TCRdb to about 2020). In terms of the full investigation: Collaborator samples came from the United States, Italy and Spain and covered acute and convalescent phases of COVID-19. The material from the prospective study consisted of cDNA or gDNA derived from T cells, B-cell-depleted T cells, or PBMCs. Subjects who had been exposed to COVID-19, were actively infected with it, or had recovered from it provided the deeply sampled blood TCRbeta repertoires that made up the dataset. A freely available public database, intended as a resource for researchers studying the immune response to SARS-CoV-2, is where the repertoires were released. Samples were obtained from the ongoing ImmuneRACE study (first 160 participants) and from 1,254 subjects provided by 6 global collaborators. Sample metadata almost always included a de-identified subject ID, COVID-19 status, age in years and sex. HLA class I and class II types, where available, came from metadata supplied by the sample provider rather than from assay-based typing.

Comments on this clone: Its antigen specificity is not known. Base qualities are not recorded, but no much larger clone differs from it by a single base.

Study-wide findings and limitations: The amount of clinical and demographic metadata varied by source and participant and was provided uncurated.

TCRbeta CDR3 regions were amplified from genomic DNA by means of the immunoSEQ Assay, a bias-controlled multiplex PCR. The original methods were these. The number of nucleated cells in each sample was estimated from the amplification of reference gene primers within the assay. To quantify the absolute abundance of each unique TCRbeta CDR3 rearrangement, sequence reads were collapsed and filtered. For each sample, productive Simpson clonality was calculated by taking the square root of Simpson's diversity index across productive rearrangements. TCRdb mirrors the immuneACCESS table, restricted to in-frame sequences. Some clones are absent from its copies; in checked studies, under half trace to an unresolved V gene, and the reason for the others is unknown. V, J and clone size derive from that table, while D and trimming were established from the DNA sequence. In all, the sample holds about 35,000 clones, and 75% to 90% of those were seen once. The ten largest clones add up to more than 40% of the sample.

Germline trimming amounts to 0 bases on V and 4 bases on J, with 9 as the count of junction bases outside the gene matches. The germline V gene specifies SGHRS as CDR1 and YFSETQ as CDR2. Counted from cysteine to phenylalanine, this CDR3 has 16 amino acids. Just CDR3 DNA is preserved here, 48 bases in frame from base 1. Collaborating institutions collected whole blood in K2EDTA tubes following their own protocols. For TCRbeta analysis, collaborator samples were shipped as frozen whole blood, as isolated PBMCs, or as DNA extracted from either sample type. The receptor was derived from a man aged 60 to 75 with active or convalescent COVID-19. The rearrangement combines TRBV5-1 with TRBJ2-5, with 7 junctional bases fitting TRBD2. Sequenced sample: peripheral blood. CDR3 loop: CASSLGTSSPRETQYF. The DNA reads as follows: TGCGCCAGCAGCTTGGGGACTAGTTCCCCGCGAGAGACCCAGTACTTC.